The next 10 T cell receptor beta chains were all read from a single sample in a study of metastatic and nonmetastatic thyroid tumors. Thyroid surgery was preceded by no treatment in any patient. Through MiXCR, TCRdb re-clonotyped the PCR reads. The sample lists tens of thousands of clones; about 4.1% were seen once. The source material was blood. These receptors all come from a female donor with papillary thyroid cancer or a benign thyroid nodule (not recorded which). Some clones in this sample may be carry-over from other donors' samples.

This clone appeared many times. This CDR3 is CASSQGAKGPKNSPLHF. The CDR3 coding sequence is TGCGCCAGCAGCCAAGGGGCCAAGGGGCCCAAAAATTCACCCCTCCACTTT. The rearrangement uses TRBV4-1 and TRBJ1-6, with a tentative D call TRBD1 (5 bases). V was trimmed by 1 base and J by 7 bases, leaving 17 bases between them. Per the germline V gene, CDR1 is MGHRA and CDR2 is YSYEKL. This CDR3 spans 17 amino acids.

This clone was recorded at least ten times. The V gene is TRBV5-1, the J gene TRBJ1-1; D not certain. The CDR3 extends over 16 amino acids. V was pared by 0 bases and J by 0 bases, with 12 bases between. Germline CDR1 and CDR2: SGHRS and YFSETQ. The CDR3: CASSLVPAELNTEAFF. The CDR3 nucleotides read TGCGCCAGCAGCTTGGTGCCCGCAGAGTTGAACACTGAAGCTTTCTTT.

This clone was seen many times. The rearrangement joins TRBV3-1 to TRBJ2-7, with 14 bases fitting TRBD2. Losses at the gene ends were 4 bases for V and 8 bases for J; bases not matched to a gene: 7. From germline, CDR1 is LGHDT and CDR2 YNNKEL (reference sequence). The CDR3 runs 15 residues. The CDR3 bases are TGTGCCAGCAGCCGAGTGGGACTAGCGGGAGAAAAGCAGTACTTC. Residues: CASSRVGLAGEKQYF.

This clone was detected a few times. The rearrangement links TRBV12-3 or TRBV12-4 to TRBJ2-1; D gene unclear. The CDR3 loop spans 12 amino acids. V lost 7 bases and J 7 bases, leaving 11 bases between the germline ends. The CDR3 reads CASTLGLNEQFF. CDR3 DNA: TGTGCCAGCACCCTGGGGTTGAATGAGCAGTTCTTC.

This sequence joins TRBV28 and TRBJ1-2, with D maybe TRBD1 (5 bases). CDR3 length: 14 residues. Germline V gene data show CDR1 as MDHEN and CDR2 as SYDVKM. V gave up 7 bases and J gave up 12 bases, with 24 bases separating them. CDR3 loop: CASTPSGGDYGDTF. The CDR3 DNA sequence: TGTGCCAGCACGCCCTCAGGTGGGGACTACGGCGACACCTTC.

This clone was observed a few times. This chain connects TRBV7-6 to TRBJ2-1; D is possibly TRBD2 (6 bases). The CDR3 is 16 residues long. The germline CDR1 and CDR2 sequences are SGHVS and FNYEAQ. V lost 3 bases, J lost 7 bases, and 19 bases lay in between. CDR3 in amino acids: CASSFSGSWDQNEQFF. In DNA form, the CDR3 reads TGTGCCAGCAGCTTCTCCGGGAGTTGGGACCAGAATGAGCAGTTCTTC.

This clone was detected only a few times. The CDR3 end shows no conserved phenylalanine or tryptophan, and so a read error is likely. V usage is TRBV12-3 or TRBV12-4 and J usage is TRBJ1-2, with no clear D. V lost 6 bases to trimming and J lost 3 bases, with 8 bases between them. CDR3 length: 12 residues. CDR3 sequence: CASSPDDYGYTL. The CDR3, as DNA: TGTGCCAGCAGCCCGGACGACTATGGCTACACCCTC.

This chain links TRBV20-1 with TRBJ2-7; D may be TRBD2 (6 bases). The CDR3 loop spans 13 amino acids. Germline CDR1 DFQATT, CDR2 SNEGSKA (reference sequence). Trimming pared 3 bases from V and 1 base from J, leaving 10 bases between. DNA of the CDR3: TGCAGTGCTAGCGGGAGAACGTCCTACGAGCAGTACTTC. It is translated as CSASGRTSYEQYF.

This clone has a handful of counts. The junction departs from the called germline gene at one end, perhaps through a read error. The chain couples TRBV6-1 to TRBJ2-3; D possibly corresponds to TRBD2 (5 bases). The CDR3 extends over 14 amino acids. Germline V CDR1 and CDR2: MNHNS, SASEGT. The CDR3: CASNEFATRDTQYF. The DNA of the CDR3 is TGTGCCAGCAACGAATTCGCCACACGGGATACACAGTATTTT.

This clone was detected only a few times. The chain links TRBV2 to TRBJ1-2; a weak D match, TRBD1 (6 bases). The length of the CDR3 is 13 residues. Germline-derived CDR1 and CDR2 are SNHLY and FYNNEI. Trimming left V 5 bases short and J 4 bases short, with 11 bases between. The CDR3 nucleotides read TGTGCCAGCAGTCCCGGACAGCCCTATGGCTACACCTTC. This translates into CASSPGQPYGYTF. Full variable domain (remainder filled in from reference TRBV2 and TRBJ1-2): EPEVTQTPSHQVTQMGQEVILRCVPISNHLYFYWYRQILGQKVEFLVSFYNNEISEKSEIFDDQFSVERPDGSNFTLKIRSTKLEDSAMYFCASSPGQPYGYTFGSGTRLTVV.